This entry lists 32 T cell receptor beta chains sequenced from one sample in a study of a mutant IDH1 vaccine in newly diagnosed glioma. Time point described: baseline, week 1 (first vaccination visit). Documented treatment: pre-vaccination baseline after standard-of-care therapy. The repertoire was sequenced with immunoSEQ multiplex PCR; TCRdb's copy has only in-frame clones and lacks some. Among 60,000 to 75,000 clones listed, approximately 82% were seen once. The sample was peripheral blood mononuclear cells (PBMCs), taken from a glioma patient treated with radiotherapy, temozolomide or both. The receptor set was obtained from a woman between 18 and 29 years old with glioma. Some clones in this sample may be carry-over from other donors' samples.

Only one count was recorded for this clone. The V call is TRBV10-1, the J call TRBJ2-2; D gene uncertain. The CDR3 has 14 residues. V dropped 4 bases and J dropped 1 base, with 7 bases sitting between them. Germline V lookup: CDR1 WNHNN, CDR2 SYGVQD (reference sequence). The CDR3 bases are TGCGCCAGCAGTGTTTGGGGGAACACCGGGGAGCTGTTTTTT. This codes for CASSVWGNTGELFF.

CDR3 nucleotide sequence: TGTGCCAGCAGGTCGACAGGGGGCGCAGGTGGCTACACCTTC. As protein: CASRSTGGAGGYTF. V gene TRBV5-4 combines with J gene TRBJ1-2; the match to TRBD1 covers 10 bases. Germline V gene data show CDR1 as SGHNT and CDR2 as YYREEE (reference sequence). The CDR3 extends over 14 amino acids. The ends lost 5 bases at V and 7 bases at J; junction bases unmatched: 8.

The chain combines TRBV7-6 with TRBJ2-7; D is uncertain. The ends were cut back, 1 base at V and 1 base at J, with 11 bases in the middle. This CDR3 spans 15 amino acids. The V gene's germline CDR1 is SGHVS and CDR2 FNYEAQ. The chain's CDR3 is CASSLETARSYEQYF. Here the CDR3 DNA reads TGTGCCAGCAGCTTAGAAACCGCTCGTTCCTACGAGCAGTACTTC.

The chain employs TRBV5-1 and TRBJ1-2; TRBD1 matches 12 bases. The J segment lost 8 bases and the V segment lost 4 bases, leaving 6 bases of the junction unmatched. CDR1 is SGHRS, CDR2 YFSETQ, per germline. The CDR3 sequence is 14 residues long. The CDR3 nucleotides are TGCGCCAGCAGCCACGGGACAGGGGGCGAAGGCTACACCTTC. This translates into CASSHGTGGEGYTF.

This clone was observed a few times. The chain links TRBV5-1 to TRBJ1-3; D might be TRBD1 (5 bases). Trimming stripped 0 bases from V and 8 bases from J, with 15 bases between. Germline assignment: CDR1 SGHRS and CDR2 YFSETQ. There are 15 residues in the CDR3. The CDR3 DNA sequence: TGCGCCAGCAGCTTGGGCGGGACCTCGGGGCACACCATATATTTT. It encodes CASSLGGTSGHTIYF.

The V call is TRBV6-1, the J call TRBJ2-7, with 7 bases fitting TRBD2. V gave up 2 bases and J gave up 3 bases; unmatched junction bases: 7. The CDR3 has 15 amino acids. Germline lookup yields CDR1 MNHNS and CDR2 SASEGT. The CDR3 loop reads CASSELGRGHYEQYF. In nucleotides, the CDR3 is TGTGCCAGCAGTGAATTGGGGAGGGGCCACTACGAGCAGTACTTC.

J is TRBJ2-7 and V is TRBV6-1; D possibly corresponds to TRBD2 (5 bases). Trimming pared 9 bases from V and 0 bases from J, leaving 18 bases between. Germline V gene sequence: CDR1 MNHNS, CDR2 SASEGT. This CDR3 has 15 residues. Written as DNA, the CDR3 is TGTGCCAGTCAGGCGGTAGCGTTCAGCTCCTACGAGCAGTACTTC. Protein: CASQAVAFSSYEQYF.

The rearrangement joins TRBV19 to TRBJ2-7, with D perhaps given as TRBD1 or TRBD2 (5 bases each). Trimming shortened V by 5 bases and J by 2 bases, and 13 bases separated the two germline ends. The CDR3 extends over 14 amino acids. Per germline, CDR1 LNHDA and CDR2 SQIVND (reference sequence). CDR3 sequence: CASSSSGPPYEQYF. CDR3 DNA sequence: TGTGCCAGTAGTTCCTCGGGACCCCCCTACGAGCAGTACTTC.

The J gene is TRBJ2-2, the V gene TRBV7-2; unclear D gene. V was clipped by 1 base and J by 2 bases, with 8 bases between them. Germline V gene lookup returns CDR1 SGHTA and CDR2 FQGNSA. The length of the CDR3 is 15 residues. The CDR3 coding sequence is TGTGCCAGCAGCTTAGACCGGATAAACACCGGGGAGCTGTTTTTT. This translates into CASSLDRINTGELFF. The variable domain in full, with the rest retrieved from reference TRBV7-2 and TRBJ2-2, is GAGVSQSPSNKVTEKGKDVELRCDPISGHTALYWYRQSLGQGLEFLIYFQGNSAPDKSGLPSDRFSAERTGGSVSTLTIQRTQQEDSAVYLCASSLDRINTGELFFGEGSRLTVL.

In this sample, this clone turned up a few times. This chain uses TRBV4-2 with TRBJ1-1; D unclear. The CDR3 loop spans 16 amino acids. In germline, CDR1 is LGHNA, CDR2 YNFKEQ. V lost 0 bases and J 1 base, leaving 12 bases between the germline ends. CDR3 DNA: TGTGCCAGCAGCCAAGAAGTCCCGAATTCGAACACTGAAGCTTTCTTT. Its translation is CASSQEVPNSNTEAFF.

The chain couples TRBV30 to TRBJ2-1, with D perhaps TRBD2 (5 bases). CDR3 size: 13 residues. The ends were cut back, 0 bases at V and 9 bases at J, with 12 bases in the middle. In germline, CDR1 is GTSNPN, CDR2 SVGIG (reference sequence). The chain's CDR3 is CAWSVGVKGEQFF. In DNA form, the CDR3 reads TGTGCCTGGAGTGTCGGGGTTAAGGGTGAGCAGTTCTTC. The entire variable domain, with the rest obtained from reference TRBV30 and TRBJ2-1, is as follows: SQTIHQWPATLVQPVGSPLSLECTVEGTSNPNLYWYRQAAGRGLQLLFYSVGIGQISSEVPQNLSASRPQDRQFILSSKKLLLSDSGFYLCAWSVGVKGEQFFGPGTRLTVL.

This clone has just one count. The chain recombines TRBV9 with TRBJ2-5; tentatively, D is TRBD2 (5 bases). V was pared by 3 bases and J by 4 bases, with 16 bases between. This CDR3 contains 15 residues. Germline CDR1 SGDLS, CDR2 YYNGEE. Here the CDR3 DNA reads TGTGCCAGCAGCGGGGATAGTCGGGCGGGAGAGACCCAGTACTTC. Translated: CASSGDSRAGETQYF.

The chain employs TRBV30 and TRBJ1-1; 7 nucleotides align to TRBD1. The germline CDR1 and CDR2 sequences are GTSNPN and SVGIG (reference sequence). This CDR3 is 14 amino acids long. The ends lost 2 bases at V and 5 bases at J; junction bases unmatched: 8. The CDR3 here is CAWSRGAGGTEAFF. CDR3 bases: TGTGCCTGGAGTAGGGGCGCAGGGGGAACTGAAGCTTTCTTT. The variable domain in full, with the rest retrieved from reference TRBV30 and TRBJ1-1, is SQTIHQWPATLVQPVGSPLSLECTVEGTSNPNLYWYRQAAGRGLQLLFYSVGIGQISSEVPQNLSASRPQDRQFILSSKKLLLSDSGFYLCAWSRGAGGTEAFFGQGTRLTVV.

The chain combines TRBV14 with TRBJ1-1, with a weak D call TRBD1 (5 bases). V gave up 4 bases and J gave up 9 bases, with 15 bases separating them. The CDR3 extends over 13 amino acids. The germline V gene encodes CDR1 SGHDN and CDR2 FVKESK. CDR3 amino acids: CASSPAGTLKAFF. The CDR3 DNA is TGTGCCAGCAGCCCGGCCGGGACTCTAAAAGCTTTCTTT.

J is TRBJ1-1 and V is TRBV12-5, with D possibly matching TRBD1 (6 bases). Trimming shortened V by 0 bases and J by 12 bases, and 14 bases separated the two germline ends. The CDR3 runs 13 residues. CDR1 is LGHNT and CDR2 is FRNRAP in the germline V gene. The CDR3 DNA follows: TGTGCTAGTGGTTTGGTAGGGGAGGGGGAACCTTTCTTT. Its protein is CASGLVGEGEPFF. Complete variable domain (other parts from reference TRBV12-5 and TRBJ1-1): DARVTQTPRHKVTEMGQEVTMRCQPILGHNTVFWYRQTMMQGLELLAYFRNRAPLDDSGMPKDRFSAEMPDATLATLKIQPSEPRDSAVYFCASGLVGEGEPFFGQGTRLTVV.

This rearrangement joins TRBV14 to TRBJ1-4; no reliable D call. CDR3 length: 15 residues. Germline CDR1 reads SGHDN; CDR2 reads FVKESK. V lost 1 base to trimming and J lost 8 bases, with 14 bases between them. This CDR3 is CASSQASVLREKLFF. The CDR3 DNA reads TGTGCCAGCAGCCAAGCCTCCGTTCTCAGGGAAAAACTGTTTTTT.

The chain joins TRBV2 to TRBJ1-1; TRBD1 is a possible D gene (5 bases). The CDR3 spans 13 residues. V shed 3 bases and J shed 1 base, with 6 bases lying between them. Germline CDR1 SNHLY, CDR2 FYNNEI. The CDR3 is CASSDTGNTEAFF. CDR3 in DNA: TGTGCCAGCAGTGACACAGGGAACACTGAAGCTTTCTTT.

This chain connects TRBV12-5 to TRBJ1-4; no clear D gene. CDR3 length equals 13 residues. CDR1 and CDR2 (germline): LGHNT, FRNRAP. Deletions cut 0 bases from V and 8 bases from J, with 7 bases between. CDR3 loop: CASGLVRAEKLFF. CDR3 DNA: TGTGCTAGTGGTTTGGTACGGGCAGAAAAACTGTTTTTT.

This clone was recorded only once. The V gene is TRBV5-1, the J gene TRBJ2-5; D is possibly TRBD2 (6 bases). The CDR3 totals 17 residues. Germline lookup yields CDR1 SGHRS and CDR2 YFSETQ. Trimming pared 0 bases from V and 1 base from J, leaving 16 bases between. The CDR3 is CASSLEGGMLSQETQYF. CDR3 nucleotides: TGCGCCAGCAGCTTGGAGGGCGGGATGTTGTCCCAAGAGACCCAGTACTTC.

As DNA, the CDR3 is TGTGCCAGCAGCTTAGCGCACCCACCTCGGGGGATCCCTAACTATGGCTACACCTTC. Encoded protein: CASSLAHPPRGIPNYGYTF. The V call is TRBV7-9, the J call TRBJ1-2, with a tentative D call TRBD1 (5 bases). The V and J ends lost 0 bases and 0 bases respectively, with 20 bases between them. Germline lookup yields CDR1 SEHNR and CDR2 FQNEAQ (reference sequence). This CDR3 comprises 19 residues.

V usage is TRBV13 and J usage is TRBJ1-3; 7 bases match TRBD1. V lost 2 bases and J lost 3; bases outside the gene matches: 10. Germline values: CDR1 PRHDT, CDR2 FYEKMQ (reference sequence). There are 17 residues in the CDR3. CDR3 DNA sequence: TGTGCCAGCAGCTTACAACGGTTACAGGGGATTGGAAACACCATATATTTT. Translation gives CASSLQRLQGIGNTIYF.

The chain joins TRBV25-1 to TRBJ2-7; tentatively, D is TRBD2 (5 bases). The CDR3 is made up of 14 amino acids. Trimming left V 6 bases short and J 5 bases short, with 17 bases between. CDR1 and CDR2 from the germline V gene are MGHDK and SYGVNS. In DNA, the CDR3 is TGTGCCAGCAGCTTATCCGTCCCCGGGAACGAGCAGTACTTC. Encoded protein: CASSLSVPGNEQYF.

The V call is TRBV30, the J call TRBJ2-2, with 10 bases aligning to TRBD1. The CDR3 spans 14 residues. Trimming removed 7 bases from V and 6 bases from J; junction bases left unmatched: 8. CDR1 and CDR2 from the germline V gene are GTSNPN and SVGIG (reference sequence). CDR3 protein: CAYRDRGQPGELFF. The CDR3 DNA reads TGTGCCTACCGGGACAGGGGTCAACCCGGGGAGCTGTTTTTT.

The rearrangement uses TRBV7-2 and TRBJ2-6, with no clear D. Trimming removed 5 bases from V and 0 bases from J, with 11 bases in between. The CDR3 spans 16 residues. CDR1 and CDR2 (germline): SGHTA, FQGNSA. The CDR3 loop reads CASSPWAVSGANVLTF. For the CDR3, the DNA is TGTGCCAGCAGCCCCTGGGCCGTCTCTGGGGCCAACGTCCTGACTTTC.

The rearrangement uses TRBV5-1 and TRBJ2-3; 8 bases agree with TRBD2. Germline values: CDR1 SGHRS, CDR2 YFSETQ. The CDR3 is 19 amino acids. The J segment lost 6 bases and the V segment lost 4 bases, leaving 22 bases of the junction unmatched. The CDR3 sequence is CASSTGRATGGLGMDTQYF. CDR3 sequence (DNA): TGCGCCAGCAGCACCGGACGGGCGACCGGGGGACTAGGGATGGATACGCAGTATTTT.

The chain employs TRBV7-2 and TRBJ1-2; 9 bases fit TRBD1. The CDR3 runs 17 residues. Germline V lookup: CDR1 SGHTA, CDR2 FQGNSA. Losses at the gene ends were 2 bases for V and 4 bases for J; bases not matched to a gene: 11. The DNA for the CDR3 is TGTGCCAGCAGCTTACTGATAGGGACAGGGAAGTTCTATGGCTACACCTTC. This codes for CASSLLIGTGKFYGYTF.

CDR3 protein: CASPSRGSATDTQYF. As DNA, the CDR3 is TGTGCCAGCCCCTCTCGCGGGAGTGCTACAGATACGCAGTATTTT. This chain connects TRBV7-9 to TRBJ2-3; 7 bases match TRBD2. The germline CDR1 and CDR2 sequences are SEHNR and FQNEAQ (reference sequence). This CDR3 comprises 15 residues. V trimming: 8 bases; J trimming: 3 bases; junction bases outside the gene matches: 11.

V and J are TRBV5-6 and TRBJ2-1, with 11 nucleotides matching TRBD2. The V segment lost 0 bases and the J segment 7 bases; nucleotides outside the gene matches: 9. The CDR3 length is 17 residues. Per germline, CDR1 SGHDT and CDR2 YYEEEE. Written as DNA, the CDR3 is TGTGCCAGCAGCTTGGCCCAGGGACTAGCGGTTTTAAATGAGCAGTTCTTC. It specifies CASSLAQGLAVLNEQFF.

The V gene is TRBV5-3, the J gene TRBJ1-5; D is unresolved. TRBV5-3 is flagged as an ORF with uncertain function. V lost 1 base to trimming and J lost 0 bases, with 20 bases between them. CDR3 length: 19 residues. The CDR3 DNA follows: TGTGCCAGAAGCTTGTTAATCCCGAGACGCGGGTATAGCAATCAGCCCCAGCATTTT. Residues: CARSLLIPRRGYSNQPQHF.

CDR3 nucleotide sequence: TGTGCCAGCAGCGTAGTGGGCCGAGGCTCTGTGTACGAGCAGTACTTC. It is translated as CASSVVGRGSVYEQYF. The V gene is TRBV9, the J gene TRBJ2-7; D call uncertain. The CDR3 has 16 amino acids. Per the germline V gene, CDR1 is SGDLS and CDR2 is YYNGEE. V was trimmed by 0 bases and J by 4 bases, leaving 17 bases between them.

This clone was seen only once. V and J are TRBV10-3 and TRBJ2-2; possible D gene TRBD1, 5 bases. The CDR3 consists of 15 residues. Germline CDR1 ENHRY, CDR2 SYGVKD. Trimming took off 2 bases at V and 5 bases at J, with 12 bases between the two ends. The CDR3 DNA reads as TGTGCCATCAGTGAGGGCAGGGTAAAAACCGGGGAGCTGTTTTTT. Protein product: CAISEGRVKTGELFF.

The V call is TRBV5-4, the J call TRBJ2-7; TRBD2 matches at 7 bases. Germline V lookup: CDR1 SGHNT, CDR2 YYREEE (reference sequence). CDR3 size: 14 residues. V gave up 1 base and J gave up 3 bases; unmatched junction bases: 4. CDR3 nucleotides: TGTGCCAGCAGCTTGCGGCGGGGGAACTACGAGCAGTACTTC. Translation gives CASSLRRGNYEQYF.